The 4 T cell receptor beta chains below all came from one sample that was sequenced in a study of T cell responses to AZD1222 COVID-19 vaccine. Repertoires were generated with immunoSEQ multiplex PCR, while TCRdb's copy carries only in-frame clones and drops some. The sample carries some 200,000 clones, approximately 91% recorded once. Here the sequenced sample was peripheral blood, taken 28 days after the second AZD1222 dose. These receptors were taken from an adult who received the AZD1222 COVID-19 vaccine.

This clone was found once. The V call is TRBV20-1, the J call TRBJ1-2; D is uncertain. This CDR3 has 15 amino acids. In germline, CDR1 is DFQATT, CDR2 SNEGSKA (reference sequence). The germline V and J ends were trimmed by 3 bases and 4 bases, with 18 bases remaining between them. The CDR3 spells CSASGSRDPLYGYTF. CDR3 bases: TGCAGTGCTAGTGGTTCCCGCGACCCTCTCTATGGCTACACCTTC.

The chain links TRBV27 to TRBJ1-5, with TRBD1 identical over 7 bases. This CDR3 contains 15 residues. The V gene end was trimmed by 7 bases and the J gene end by 1 base; junction bases not matched to a gene: 7. Germline V gives CDR1 MNHEY, CDR2 SMNVEV (reference sequence). CDR3 nucleotides: TGTGCCAGCACAGGGACAGTAATGAGCAATCAGCCCCAGCATTTT. Encoded protein: CASTGTVMSNQPQHF.

The gene calls are TRBV6-5 and TRBJ1-1, with D perhaps TRBD1 (5 bases). CDR1 and CDR2 from the germline V gene are MNHEY and SVGAGI. Trimming cost V 4 bases and J 8 bases, with 8 bases left between them. This CDR3 is 11 amino acids long. The CDR3 DNA reads as TGTGCCAGCAGTTCCCAGGGAGAAGCTTTCTTT. Protein product: CASSSQGEAFF.

This CDR3 reads CASSLGNDNEQFF. The DNA for the CDR3 is TGTGCCAGCAGCTTGGGGAACGACAATGAGCAGTTCTTC. This chain uses TRBV4-2 with TRBJ2-1, with D hard to call. The V and J ends lost 5 bases and 5 bases respectively, with 10 bases between them. Germline CDR1 LGHNA, CDR2 YNFKEQ. The CDR3 covers 13 residues.